The 14 T cell receptor beta chains presented below share a single source sample, sequenced in a study of CD8 T cells in ankylosing spondylitis listed by TCRdb under 2017. Points the paper makes about the study in general: A TCR beta motif made up of several highly homologous amino acid variants appeared to be characteristic of blood from ankylosing spondylitis patients.

Libraries were prepared through 5' RACE. Sequencing was carried out with an Illumina HiSeq 2500. In TCRdb, the public reads were trimmed at Q25 with fastp and aligned with MiXCR, with productive beta chains retained. All rows with the same CDR3 protein become a single entry with the most common DNA and genes. The sample contains approximately 400,000 distinct CDR3 sequences, roughly 15% of them found a single time. The top ten hold approximately 1% of the sample. Their cognate antigens are unknown. Material: blood, either unsorted or a sorted T cell fraction (not recorded which). The receptors originated from a male donor with ankylosing spondylitis.

In its sample, this clonotype was seen a few times. The V and J genes are TRBV21-1 and TRBJ2-4; the table gives TRBD1 as D, unverified against the DNA. TRBV21-1 is a documented pseudogene. The CDR3 covers 19 residues. In nucleotides, the CDR3 is TGTGCCAGCAGCCCCCCAGGGTGGTCCCGGGACCTAGCCAAAAACATTCAGTACTTC. Translating it yields CASSPPGWSRDLAKNIQYF.

In its sample, this clonotype was seen once. The chain has TRBV29-1 and TRBJ1-2; D might be TRBD1 (5 bases). V lost 6 bases, J lost 5 bases, and 13 bases lay in between. Looked up from germline, CDR1 is SQVTM and CDR2 is ANQGSEA. CDR3 length equals 12 residues. The CDR3 bases are TGCAGCGTCCGAGGGGTCGTATATGGCTACACCTTC. As protein: CSVRGVVYGYTF.

V is TRBV12-3 or TRBV12-4 and J is TRBJ2-1; maybe TRBD2 (6 bases). CDR3 length equals 14 residues. The V end lost 5 bases, the J end lost 5 bases, and 13 bases lay between the germline ends. This CDR3 is CASSPLGLNNEQFF. In nucleotides, the CDR3 is TGTGCCAGCAGTCCCCTGGGACTGAACAATGAGCAGTTCTTC.

In its sample, this clonotype was seen a few times. The chain couples TRBV6-2 or TRBV6-3 to TRBJ2-7; D possibly corresponds to TRBD1 (6 bases). This CDR3 region has 13 residues. Per the germline V gene, CDR1 is MNHEY and CDR2 is SVGEGT. Trimming removed 7 bases from V and 3 bases from J, with 13 bases in between. CDR3 sequence: CASNNGQIYEQYF. The CDR3 region has the DNA TGTGCCAGCAACAACGGACAGATCTACGAGCAGTACTTC.

There are a few counts of this clonotype. The CDR3 DNA reads TGCAGCGTTGAAGTAGGGTCGGAGACCCAGTACTTC. Translating gives CSVEVGSETQYF. The chain has TRBV29-1 and TRBJ2-5; no clear D gene. Germline CDR1 and CDR2: SQVTM and ANQGSEA. V lost 1 base to trimming and J lost 5 bases, with 8 bases between them. The CDR3 runs to 12 residues. Looking up the rest from reference TRBV29-1 and TRBJ2-5 gives the full variable domain: SAVISQKPSRDICQRGTSLTIQCQVDSQVTMMFWYRQQPGQSLTLIATANQGSEATYESGFVIDKFPISRPNLTFSTLTVSNMSPEDSSIYLCSVEVGSETQYFGPGTRLLVL.

The gene calls are TRBV7-9 and TRBJ2-1; 8 nucleotides agree with TRBD2. V was clipped by 0 bases and J by 7 bases; unmatched bases: 5. CDR3 size: 15 residues. Per germline, CDR1 SEHNR and CDR2 FQNEAQ (reference sequence). CDR3 sequence (DNA): TGTGCCAGCAGCTTAGCCAGCGGGAGAAGGAATGAGCAGTTCTTC. It codes for CASSLASGRRNEQFF. Full variable domain (outside the CDR3, taken from reference TRBV7-9 and TRBJ2-1): DTGVSQNPRHKITKRGQNVTFRCDPISEHNRLYWYRQTLGQGPEFLTYFQNEAQLEKSRLLSDRFSAERPKGSFSTLEIQRTEQGDSAMYLCASSLASGRRNEQFFGPGTRLTVL.

This clonotype was detected ten times or more. V gene TRBV5-1 combines with J gene TRBJ2-5, with a tentative D call TRBD1 (5 bases). Trimming pared 4 bases from V and 3 bases from J, leaving 16 bases between. Per germline, CDR1 SGHRS and CDR2 YFSETQ. This CDR3 has 15 amino acids. The CDR3 loop is CASSPTPGMEETQYF. The CDR3 DNA follows: TGCGCCAGCAGCCCTACGCCAGGGATGGAAGAGACCCAGTACTTC.

This clonotype was detected only a few times. The J gene is TRBJ1-2, the V gene TRBV10-1; D unclear. Per the germline V gene, CDR1 is WNHNN and CDR2 is SYGVQD (reference sequence). The CDR3 totals 15 residues. V was pared by 3 bases and J by 4 bases, with 15 bases between. This CDR3 is CASSESVGPLYGYTF. Written as DNA, the CDR3 is TGCGCCAGCAGTGAATCGGTTGGGCCCCTCTATGGCTACACCTTC.

The genes are TRBV18 and TRBJ2-3; possible D gene TRBD1, 5 bases. The CDR3 extends over 13 amino acids. Germline CDR1 reads KGHSH; CDR2 reads LQKENI. V lost 6 bases, J lost 4 bases, and 11 bases lay in between. The CDR3: CASSYQGPDTQYF. The DNA for the CDR3 is TGTGCCAGCTCCTACCAGGGCCCAGATACGCAGTATTTT.

This clonotype was seen ten or more times. The chain is built from TRBV12-3 or TRBV12-4 and TRBJ2-7; 9 bases line up with TRBD2. This CDR3 spans 14 amino acids. With V trimmed by 3 bases and J by 2 bases, 2 bases remained unmatched. As DNA, the CDR3 is TGTGCCAGCAGTTTTTCTAGCGGGACCTACGAGCAGTACTTC. Its protein is CASSFSSGTYEQYF.

J is TRBJ1-2 and V is TRBV3-1; D perhaps matches TRBD1 (6 bases). The ends were cut back, 1 base at V and 0 bases at J, with 15 bases in the middle. Germline CDR1 reads LGHDT; CDR2 reads YNNKEL (reference sequence). This CDR3 has 17 residues. The CDR3 spells CASSQAWDTSTNYGYTF. In nucleotides, the CDR3 is TGTGCCAGCAGCCAAGCTTGGGACACCTCTACTAACTATGGCTACACCTTC.

This chain uses TRBV20-1 with TRBJ1-4; D not resolved. The V and J ends lost 0 bases and 7 bases respectively, with 12 bases between them. Germline assignment: CDR1 DFQATT and CDR2 SNEGSKA (reference sequence). The CDR3 runs to 14 residues. In DNA form, the CDR3 reads TGCAGTGCTAGAGATCGTGGATGGAGTGAAAAACTGTTTTTT. This gives the protein CSARDRGWSEKLFF.

This clonotype was seen a handful of times. This sequence joins TRBV5-1 and TRBJ2-7; 9 bases are shared with TRBD1. The germline gives CDR1 SGHRS, CDR2 YFSETQ. The trim removed 4 bases at V and 5 bases at J, leaving 7 bases unmatched. The CDR3 runs 14 residues. In nucleotides, the CDR3 is TGCGCCAGCAGCCCTGGGGACAGGGTCAACGAGCAGTACTTC. This codes for CASSPGDRVNEQYF.

This clonotype turned up a few times. The rearrangement joins TRBV6-1 to TRBJ2-3, with D possibly being TRBD1 or TRBD2 (5 bases each). Per the germline V gene, CDR1 is MNHNS and CDR2 is SASEGT. The CDR3 sequence is 14 residues long. The ends were cut back, 6 bases at V and 7 bases at J, with 17 bases in the middle. The CDR3 is CASRLGPQSYTQYF. The CDR3 bases are TGTGCCAGCAGGCTGGGACCACAGTCGTATACGCAGTATTTT.